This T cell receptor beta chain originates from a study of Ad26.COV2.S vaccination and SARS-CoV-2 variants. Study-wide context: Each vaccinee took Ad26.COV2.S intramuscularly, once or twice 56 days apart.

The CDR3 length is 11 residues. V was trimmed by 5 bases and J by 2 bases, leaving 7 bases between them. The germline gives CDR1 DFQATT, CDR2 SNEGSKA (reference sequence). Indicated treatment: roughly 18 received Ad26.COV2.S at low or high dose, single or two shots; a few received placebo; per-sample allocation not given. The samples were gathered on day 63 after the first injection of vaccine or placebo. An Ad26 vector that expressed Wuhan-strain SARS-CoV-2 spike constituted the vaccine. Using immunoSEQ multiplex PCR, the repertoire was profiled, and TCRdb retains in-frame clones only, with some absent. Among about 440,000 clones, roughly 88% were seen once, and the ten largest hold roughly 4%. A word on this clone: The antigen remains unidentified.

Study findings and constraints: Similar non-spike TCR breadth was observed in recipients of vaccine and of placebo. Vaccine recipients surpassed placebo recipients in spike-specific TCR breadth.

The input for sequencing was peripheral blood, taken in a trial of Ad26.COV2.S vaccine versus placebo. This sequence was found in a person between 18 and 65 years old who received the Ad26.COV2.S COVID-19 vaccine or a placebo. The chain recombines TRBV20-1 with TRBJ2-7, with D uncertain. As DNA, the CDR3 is TGCAGTGCTCAAGACACCTACGAGCAGTACTTC. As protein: CSAQDTYEQYF.